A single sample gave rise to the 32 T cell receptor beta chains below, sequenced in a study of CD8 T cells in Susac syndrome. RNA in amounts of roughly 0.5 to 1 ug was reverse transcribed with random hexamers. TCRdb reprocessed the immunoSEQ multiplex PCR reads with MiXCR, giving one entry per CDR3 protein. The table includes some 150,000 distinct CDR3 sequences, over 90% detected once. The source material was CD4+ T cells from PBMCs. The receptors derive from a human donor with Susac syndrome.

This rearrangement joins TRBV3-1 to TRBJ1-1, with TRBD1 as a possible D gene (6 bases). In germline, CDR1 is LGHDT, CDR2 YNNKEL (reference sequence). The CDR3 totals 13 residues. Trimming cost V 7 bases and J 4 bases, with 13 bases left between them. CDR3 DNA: TGTGCCAGCAACAACAGGGCTGGCACTGAAGCTTTCTTT. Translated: CASNNRAGTEAFF.

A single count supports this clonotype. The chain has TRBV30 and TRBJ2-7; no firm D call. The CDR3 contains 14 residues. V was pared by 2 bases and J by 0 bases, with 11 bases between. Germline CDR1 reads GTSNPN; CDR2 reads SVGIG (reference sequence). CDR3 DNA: TGTGCCTGGAGTATGGGTTGGGACTCCTACGAGCAGTACTTC. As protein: CAWSMGWDSYEQYF.

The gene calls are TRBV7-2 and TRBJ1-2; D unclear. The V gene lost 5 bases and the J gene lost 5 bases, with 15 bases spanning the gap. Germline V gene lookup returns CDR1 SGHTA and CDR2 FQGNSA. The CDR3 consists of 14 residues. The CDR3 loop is CASSPRQYSYGYTF. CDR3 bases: TGTGCCAGCAGCCCCCGCCAGTACTCTTATGGCTACACCTTC.

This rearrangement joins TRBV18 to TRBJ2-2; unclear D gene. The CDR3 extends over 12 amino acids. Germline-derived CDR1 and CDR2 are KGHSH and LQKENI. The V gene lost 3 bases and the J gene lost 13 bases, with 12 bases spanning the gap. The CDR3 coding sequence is TGTGCCAGCTCACCGGATTCGAATTTGCTGTTTTTT. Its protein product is CASSPDSNLLFF.

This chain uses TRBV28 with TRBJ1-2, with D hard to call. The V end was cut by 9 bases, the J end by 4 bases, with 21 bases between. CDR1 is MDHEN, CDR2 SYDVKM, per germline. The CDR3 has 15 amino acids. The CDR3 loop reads CASSTPGGLLYGYTF. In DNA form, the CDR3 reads TGTGCCAGTTCTACCCCGGGAGGGCTGCTCTATGGCTACACCTTC.

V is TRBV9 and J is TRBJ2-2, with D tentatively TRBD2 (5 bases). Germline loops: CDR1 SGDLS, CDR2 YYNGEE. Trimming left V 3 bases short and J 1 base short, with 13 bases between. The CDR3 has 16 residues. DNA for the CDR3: TGTGCCAGCAGCGGCCCCCGGGGTAGGAACACCGGGGAGCTGTTTTTT. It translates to CASSGPRGRNTGELFF.

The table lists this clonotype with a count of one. In DNA form, the CDR3 reads TGCAGTGCTAGGGTTGCGGGAGGGCCGTACGAGACCCAGTACTTC. This encodes CSARVAGGPYETQYF. The chain uses TRBV20-1 and TRBJ2-5; 9 bases align to TRBD2. J was trimmed by 5 bases and V by 3 bases; bases with no gene match: 10. Germline CDR1 is DFQATT and CDR2 is SNEGSKA (reference sequence). The CDR3 has 15 residues.

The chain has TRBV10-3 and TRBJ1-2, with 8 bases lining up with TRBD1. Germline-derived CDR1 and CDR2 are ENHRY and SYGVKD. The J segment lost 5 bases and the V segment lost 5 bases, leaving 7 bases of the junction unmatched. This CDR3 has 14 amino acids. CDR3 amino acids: CAISPTGGGYGYTF. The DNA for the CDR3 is TGTGCCATCAGTCCCACAGGGGGAGGGTATGGCTACACCTTC.

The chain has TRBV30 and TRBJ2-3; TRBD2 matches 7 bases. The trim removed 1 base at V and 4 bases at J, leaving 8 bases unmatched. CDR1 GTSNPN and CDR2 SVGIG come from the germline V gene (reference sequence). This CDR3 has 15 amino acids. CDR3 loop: CAWSEKGGSADTQYF. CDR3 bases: TGTGCCTGGAGTGAAAAGGGAGGGTCGGCAGATACGCAGTATTTT.

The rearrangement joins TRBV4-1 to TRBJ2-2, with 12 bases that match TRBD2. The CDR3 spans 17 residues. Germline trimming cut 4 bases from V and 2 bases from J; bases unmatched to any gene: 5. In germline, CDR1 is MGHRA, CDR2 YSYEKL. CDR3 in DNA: TGCGCCAGCAGCCGAACTAGCGGGGGGCCTAACACCGGGGAGCTGTTTTTT. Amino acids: CASSRTSGGPNTGELFF.

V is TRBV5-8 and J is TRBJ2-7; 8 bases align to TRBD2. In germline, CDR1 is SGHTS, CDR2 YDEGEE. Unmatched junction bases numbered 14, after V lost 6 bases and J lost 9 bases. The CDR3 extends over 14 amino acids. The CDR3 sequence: CASILADPTGTQYF. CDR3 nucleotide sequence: TGTGCCAGCATACTAGCGGACCCAACTGGGACGCAGTACTTC.

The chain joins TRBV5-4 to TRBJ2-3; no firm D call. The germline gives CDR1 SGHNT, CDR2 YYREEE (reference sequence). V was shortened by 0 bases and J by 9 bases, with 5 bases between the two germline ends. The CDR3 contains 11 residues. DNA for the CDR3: TGTGCCAGCAGCTTGGAGAGGACGCAGTATTTT. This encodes CASSLERTQYF.

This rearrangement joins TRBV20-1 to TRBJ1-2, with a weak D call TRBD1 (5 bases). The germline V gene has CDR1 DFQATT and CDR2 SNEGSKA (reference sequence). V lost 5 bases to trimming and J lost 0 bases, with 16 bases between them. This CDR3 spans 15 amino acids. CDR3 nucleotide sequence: TGCAGTGCTGCACTAGGGGCAGGGACTAACTATGGCTACACCTTC. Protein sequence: CSAALGAGTNYGYTF.

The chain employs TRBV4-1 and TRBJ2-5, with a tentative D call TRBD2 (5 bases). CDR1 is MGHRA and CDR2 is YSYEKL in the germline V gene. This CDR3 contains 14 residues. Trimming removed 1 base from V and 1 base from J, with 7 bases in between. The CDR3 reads CASSQVASQETQYF. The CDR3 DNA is TGCGCCAGCAGCCAAGTAGCGAGCCAAGAGACCCAGTACTTC.

The CDR3 DNA reads TGTGCCAGCAGCGAAGGGGTTCCACAAGAGACCCAGTACTTC. It translates to CASSEGVPQETQYF. The chain recombines TRBV9 with TRBJ2-5; maybe TRBD1 (5 bases). Germline V gene data show CDR1 as SGDLS and CDR2 as YYNGEE. The V end was cut by 3 bases, the J end by 2 bases, with 11 bases between. The CDR3 totals 14 residues.

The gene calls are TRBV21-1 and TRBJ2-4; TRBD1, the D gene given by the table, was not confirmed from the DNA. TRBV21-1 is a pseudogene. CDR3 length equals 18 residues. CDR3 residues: CASPAGSGTQLAKNIQYF. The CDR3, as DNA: TGTGCCAGTCCGGCTGGGTCAGGGACCCAACTAGCCAAAAACATTCAGTACTTC.

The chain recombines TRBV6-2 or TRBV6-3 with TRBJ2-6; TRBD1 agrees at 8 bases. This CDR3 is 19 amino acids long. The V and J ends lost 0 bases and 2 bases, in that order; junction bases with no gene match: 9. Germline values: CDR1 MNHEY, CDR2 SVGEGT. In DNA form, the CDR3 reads TGTGCCAGCAGTTACTCAGGACAGGGCGTCTCAACTGGGGCCAACGTCCTGACTTTC. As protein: CASSYSGQGVSTGANVLTF.

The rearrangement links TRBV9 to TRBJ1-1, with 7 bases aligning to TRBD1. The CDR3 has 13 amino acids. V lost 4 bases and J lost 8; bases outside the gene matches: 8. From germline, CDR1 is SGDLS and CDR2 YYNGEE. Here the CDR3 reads CASSSKGAGEAFF. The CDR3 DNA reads TGTGCCAGCAGCTCAAAGGGGGCGGGGGAAGCTTTCTTT.

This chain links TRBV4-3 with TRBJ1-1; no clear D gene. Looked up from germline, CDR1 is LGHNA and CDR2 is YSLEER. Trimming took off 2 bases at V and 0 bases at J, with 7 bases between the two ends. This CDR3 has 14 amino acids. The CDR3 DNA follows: TGCGCCAGCAGCCAAAGTTATATGAACACTGAAGCTTTCTTT. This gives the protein CASSQSYMNTEAFF.

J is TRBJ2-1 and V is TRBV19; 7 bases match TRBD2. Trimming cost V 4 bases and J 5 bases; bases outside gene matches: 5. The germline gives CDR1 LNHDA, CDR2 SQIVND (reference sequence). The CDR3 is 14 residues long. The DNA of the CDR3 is TGTGCCAGTAGTACCCAGACTAGCAACAATGAGCAGTTCTTC. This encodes CASSTQTSNNEQFF.

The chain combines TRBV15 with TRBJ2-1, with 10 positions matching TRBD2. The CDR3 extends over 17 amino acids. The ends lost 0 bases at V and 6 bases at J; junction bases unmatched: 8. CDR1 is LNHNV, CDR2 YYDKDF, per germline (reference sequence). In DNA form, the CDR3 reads TGTGCCACCAGCAGAGATCTAGCGGGGGCTTTGGGCAATGAGCAGTTCTTC. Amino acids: CATSRDLAGALGNEQFF.

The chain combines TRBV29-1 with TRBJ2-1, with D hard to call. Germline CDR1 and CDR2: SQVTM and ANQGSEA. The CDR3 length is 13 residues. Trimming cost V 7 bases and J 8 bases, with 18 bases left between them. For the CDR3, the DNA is TGCAGCGCTTCGGCCCGCGCGCTAGATGAGCAGTTCTTC. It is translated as CSASARALDEQFF.

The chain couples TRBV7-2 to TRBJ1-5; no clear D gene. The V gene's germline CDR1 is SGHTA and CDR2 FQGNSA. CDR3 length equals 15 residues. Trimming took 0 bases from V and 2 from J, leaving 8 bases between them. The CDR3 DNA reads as TGTGCCAGCAGCTTAGCTGGGGTCGGCAATCAGCCCCAGCATTTT. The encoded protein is CASSLAGVGNQPQHF.

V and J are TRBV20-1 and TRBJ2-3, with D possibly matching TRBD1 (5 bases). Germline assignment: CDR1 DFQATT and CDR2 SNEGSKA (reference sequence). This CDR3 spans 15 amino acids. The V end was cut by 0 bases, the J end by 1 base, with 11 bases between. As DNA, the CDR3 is TGCAGTGCTAGAGATTCGGGCAGGGGCACAGATACGCAGTATTTT. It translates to CSARDSGRGTDTQYF.

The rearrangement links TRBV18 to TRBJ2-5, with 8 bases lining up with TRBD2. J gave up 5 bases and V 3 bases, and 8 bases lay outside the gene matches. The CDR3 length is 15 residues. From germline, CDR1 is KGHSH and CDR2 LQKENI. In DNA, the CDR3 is TGTGCCAGCTCACCTGGAGCGGGAGTGAGCGAGACCCAGTACTTC. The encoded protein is CASSPGAGVSETQYF.

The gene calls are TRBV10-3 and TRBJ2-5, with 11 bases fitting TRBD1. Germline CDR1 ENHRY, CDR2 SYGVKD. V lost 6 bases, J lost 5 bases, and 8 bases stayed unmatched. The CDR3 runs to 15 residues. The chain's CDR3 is CAISPGTGGLETQYF. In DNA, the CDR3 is TGTGCCATCAGCCCGGGGACAGGGGGTCTCGAGACCCAGTACTTC.

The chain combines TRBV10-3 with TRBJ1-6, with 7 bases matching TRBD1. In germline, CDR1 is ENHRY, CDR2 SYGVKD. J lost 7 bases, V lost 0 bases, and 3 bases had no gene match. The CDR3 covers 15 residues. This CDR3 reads CAISESAGGNSPLHF. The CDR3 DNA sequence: TGTGCCATCAGTGAGTCGGCAGGGGGAAATTCACCCCTCCACTTT.

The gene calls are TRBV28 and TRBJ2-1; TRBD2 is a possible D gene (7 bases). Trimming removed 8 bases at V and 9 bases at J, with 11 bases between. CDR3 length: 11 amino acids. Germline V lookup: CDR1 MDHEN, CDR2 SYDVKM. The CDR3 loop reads CASWGGGEQFF. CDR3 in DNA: TGTGCCAGCTGGGGAGGGGGTGAGCAGTTCTTC. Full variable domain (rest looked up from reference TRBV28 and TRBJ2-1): DVKVTQSSRYLVKRTGEKVFLECVQDMDHENMFWYRQDPGLGLRLIYFSYDVKMKEKGDIPEGYSVSREKKERFSLILESASTNQTSMYLCASWGGGEQFFGPGTRLTVL.

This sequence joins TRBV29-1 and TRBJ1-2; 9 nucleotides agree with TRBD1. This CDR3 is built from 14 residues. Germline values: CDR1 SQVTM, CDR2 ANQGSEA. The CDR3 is CLTYKQGAEFGYTF. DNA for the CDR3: TGCCTTACTTATAAACAGGGGGCGGAATTTGGCTACACCTTC. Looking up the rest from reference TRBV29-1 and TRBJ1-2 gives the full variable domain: SAVISQKPSRDICQRGTSLTIQCQVDSQVTMMFWYRQQPGQSLTLIATANQGSEATYESGFVIDKFPISRPNLTFSTLTVSNMSPEDSSIYLCLTYKQGAEFGYTFGSGTRLTVV.

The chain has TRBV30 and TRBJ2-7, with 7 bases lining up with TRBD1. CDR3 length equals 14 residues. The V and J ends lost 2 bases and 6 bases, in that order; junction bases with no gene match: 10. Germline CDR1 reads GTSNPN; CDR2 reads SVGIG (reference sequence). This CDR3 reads CAWSQGDRVGEQYF. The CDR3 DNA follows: TGTGCCTGGAGTCAGGGGGATAGGGTTGGCGAGCAGTACTTC. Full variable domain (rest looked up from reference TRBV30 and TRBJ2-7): SQTIHQWPATLVQPVGSPLSLECTVEGTSNPNLYWYRQAAGRGLQLLFYSVGIGQISSEVPQNLSASRPQDRQFILSSKKLLLSDSGFYLCAWSQGDRVGEQYFGPGTRLTVT.

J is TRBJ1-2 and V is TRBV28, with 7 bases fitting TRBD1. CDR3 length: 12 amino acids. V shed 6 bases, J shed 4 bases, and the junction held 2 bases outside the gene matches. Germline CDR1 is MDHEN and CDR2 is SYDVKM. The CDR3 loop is CASRQGGYGYTF. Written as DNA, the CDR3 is TGTGCCAGCAGGCAGGGGGGCTATGGCTACACCTTC.

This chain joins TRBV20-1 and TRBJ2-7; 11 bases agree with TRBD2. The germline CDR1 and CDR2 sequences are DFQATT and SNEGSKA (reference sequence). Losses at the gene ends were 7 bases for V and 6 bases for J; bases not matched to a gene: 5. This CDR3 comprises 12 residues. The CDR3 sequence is CSVTSGSSEQYF. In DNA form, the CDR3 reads TGCAGTGTTACTAGCGGGAGTTCCGAGCAGTACTTC.